A selection of T cell receptor beta chains follows, all from one sample in a study of shared clonotypes between healthy human individuals. Here immunoSEQ multiplex PCR was the method, and the copy in TCRdb shows in-frame clones only, minus some. Of hundreds of thousands of clones listed, 73% are singletons. The sample consisted of memory CD4+ T cells sorted from blood. The receptors here all came from a woman aged 30 to 39 in good health. CDR3s include the opening cysteine and the closing phenylalanine or tryptophan. Each record gives: V gene, clone size, J gene, D gene, CDR3 DNA, CDR3 protein. A D gene is named only where the DNA matches it firmly. Size tells how often a clone was seen (once, few, many) or the class of an expanded clone, and some rows leave it out.

>TRBV4-1|few|TRBJ2-1|TRBD1
TGCGCCAGCAGCCCAGTCCAAAGACAGGGGGGCAATGAGCAGTTCTTC
CASSPVQRQGGNEQFF
>TRBV4-1|.|TRBJ1-2|.
TGCGCCAGCAGCCTTATGGGAGGGGGCTACACCTTC
CASSLMGGGYTF
>TRBV7-3|.|TRBJ2-7|TRBD1
TGTGCCAGCAGCCCCGGGGGGACAGGGGGCTACGAGCAGTACTTC
CASSPGGTGGYEQYF
>TRBV6-1|once|TRBJ1-3|TRBD1
TGTGCCAGCAGTGAATCCAGGGGGTTCTCTGGAAACACCATATATTTT
CASSESRGFSGNTIYF
>TRBV5-1|.|TRBJ2-7|TRBD1
TGCGCCAGCAGCCCAGGACAGGGGGGAAACGAGCAGTACTTC
CASSPGQGGNEQYF
>TRBV5-1|few|TRBJ1-1|TRBD1
TGCGCCAGCAGCCTGACAGGGGGTCGGGACACTGAAGCTTTCTTT
CASSLTGGRDTEAFF
>TRBV2|.|TRBJ2-5|TRBD2
TGTGCCAGCAGACGAGGCCTAGCGGGAGGGCATGGAGAGACCCAGTACTTC
CASRRGLAGGHGETQYF
>TRBV5-1|.|TRBJ2-2|TRBD2
TGCGCCAGCAGCTCAGGACTAGATAGTAACACCGGGGAGCTGTTTTTT
CASSSGLDSNTGELFF
>TRBV11-2|.|TRBJ2-7|.
TGTGCCAGCAGCCGAGGGGCCAGATACGAGCAGTACTTC
CASSRGARYEQYF
>TRBV5-1|.|TRBJ1-1|.
TGCGCCAGCAGTACCGGGATGAACACTGAAGCTTTCTTT
CASSTGMNTEAFF
>TRBV29-1|.|TRBJ2-7|TRBD2
TGCAGCGTTGAAGGGACTAGCGATTCCTACGAGCAGTACTTC
CSVEGTSDSYEQYF
>TRBV7-2|.|TRBJ1-4|.
TGTGCCAGCAGCTTAGGCGCAGGGGAAAATGAAAAACTGTTTTTT
CASSLGAGENEKLFF
>TRBV7-2|.|TRBJ2-7|TRBD2
TGTGCCAGCAGCTTAGGGGGCGGGAGAAGGAACGAGCAGTACTTC
CASSLGGGRRNEQYF
>TRBV7-2|.|TRBJ2-3|TRBD2
TGTGCCAGCAGCCCTACAGTACTAGCGAACACAGATACGCAGTATTTT
CASSPTVLANTDTQYF
>TRBV28|.|TRBJ1-2|.
TGTGCCAGCAGTACTCGGGGGGACTATGGCTACACCTTC
CASSTRGDYGYTF
>TRBV28|few|TRBJ1-5|.
TGTGCCAGCATAGAGGGAAGCAATCAGCCCCAGCATTTT
CASIEGSNQPQHF
>TRBV5-1|.|TRBJ2-3|TRBD2
TGCGCCAGCAGTTTTACTAGCGCAGATACGCAGTATTTT
CASSFTSADTQYF
>TRBV6-6|few|TRBJ1-5|.
TGTGCCAGCAGTTATTCCGGGGGCGGTCAGCCCCAGCATTTT
CASSYSGGGQPQHF
>TRBV7-3|.|TRBJ2-5|.
TGTGCCAGCAGCCAAGGGGTTCCGACCCAGTACTTC
CASSQGVPTQYF
>TRBV6-6|few|TRBJ2-7|.
TGTGCCAGCAGTACCCAGAGATACGAGCAGTACTTC
CASSTQRYEQYF
>TRBV11-2|.|TRBJ1-2|.
TGTGCCAGCAGCTTAGAGGGCGGCAACTATGGCTACACCTTC
CASSLEGGNYGYTF
>TRBV5-1|.|TRBJ2-1|.
TGCGCCAGCAGCTTGGCCTCCGACTCCTACAATGAGCAGTTCTTC
CASSLASDSYNEQFF
>TRBV28|many|TRBJ1-5|.
TGTGCCAGCAGTTTATACGGGGCCCAGCATTTT
CASSLYGAQHF
>TRBV7-6|many|TRBJ2-5|.
TGTGCCAGCAGCTTTACCCGTCGGGAGACCCAGTACTTC
CASSFTRRETQYF
>TRBV25-1|.|TRBJ1-1|.
TGTGCCAGCAGTAGGAGGGCATGGGACACTGAAGCTTTCTTT
CASSRRAWDTEAFF
>TRBV4-2|.|TRBJ1-2|.
TGTGCCAGCAGCCCGGAACCTAGAATGACGTCTGGCGGCTACACCTTC
CASSPEPRMTSGGYTF
>TRBV7-9|.|TRBJ1-4|TRBD1
TGTGCCAGCAGTTCGACGGGACAGGGGAATGAAAAACTGTTTTTT
CASSSTGQGNEKLFF
>TRBV18|.|TRBJ2-5|.
TGTGCCAGCTCACAGGGGGAGGAAGAGACCCAGTACTTC
CASSQGEEETQYF
>TRBV28|.|TRBJ1-1|TRBD1
TGTGCCAGCAGTTCCGGGGCGGCAGGGGGCACTGAAGCTTTCTTT
CASSSGAAGGTEAFF
>TRBV7-7|many|TRBJ2-5|.
TGTGCCAGCAGCTTTGGGCCCCAAGAGACCCAGTACTTC
CASSFGPQETQYF
>TRBV11-2|.|TRBJ2-1|.
TGTGCCAGCAGCGAAGCCGCGGGCGGTTTGCTCCATGAGCAGTTCTTC
CASSEAAGGLLHEQFF
>TRBV30|.|TRBJ2-1|.
TGTGCCTGGAGTGCGACAGTCCATGAGCAGTTCTTC
CAWSATVHEQFF
>TRBV6-5|.|TRBJ2-1|TRBD2
TGTGCCAGCAGTTACTCGAGGCGGGAGGGCCTTTTCTTC
CASSYSRREGLFF
>TRBV6-1|.|TRBJ1-3|TRBD1
TGTGCCAGCCAGGACAGGGAAGGTGGAAACACCATATATTTT
CASQDREGGNTIYF
>TRBV28|many|TRBJ1-2|.
TGTGCCAGCAGTTTAAGAGGATGGATCTATGGCTACACCTTC
CASSLRGWIYGYTF
>TRBV6-6|.|TRBJ1-1|.
TGTGCCAGCACCTCGGGGGCAGCAATGAACACTGAAGCTTTCTTT
CASTSGAAMNTEAFF
>TRBV28|.|TRBJ2-7|.
TGTGCCAGCATCCCAAGGAGTGCTAGCGTAACCTACGAGCAGTACTTC
CASIPRSASVTYEQYF
>TRBV14|.|TRBJ1-2|.
TGTGCCAGCAGCCAACTATCCGGGACGCTTGGCTACACCTTC
CASSQLSGTLGYTF
>TRBV5-4|.|TRBJ2-5|.
TGTGCCAGCAGCTTGGTTACAACCCAAGAGACCCAGTACTTC
CASSLVTTQETQYF
>TRBV5-4|.|TRBJ2-1|.
TGTGCCAGCTGCACACATGGGGACGCTGAGCAGTTCTTC
CASCTHGDAEQFF
>TRBV5-4|.|TRBJ2-3|.
TGTGCCAGCAGCTTGGCGGCAACCCAGGGGGATACGCAGTATTTT
CASSLAATQGDTQYF
>TRBV19|.|TRBJ2-1|TRBD1
TGTGCCAGTAGTACCCGACAGGGTGCTATCTACAATGAGCAGTTCTTC
CASSTRQGAIYNEQFF
>TRBV29-1|.|TRBJ2-7|TRBD1
TGCAGCGTTGGACAGGGAGAGTCCGAGCAGTACTTC
CSVGQGESEQYF
>TRBV15|.|TRBJ1-3|.
TGTGCCACCAGCAGAGCCGGTAACTCTGGAAACACCATATATTTT
CATSRAGNSGNTIYF
>TRBV28|.|TRBJ1-5|.
TGTGCCAGCACTCAAATCCCCCAACGGAATCAGCCCCAGCATTTT
CASTQIPQRNQPQHF
>TRBV11-3|few|TRBJ1-1|.
TGTGCCAGCAGCTCCCAACCAGGAACGGAAGCTTTCTTT
CASSSQPGTEAFF
>TRBV7-2|once|TRBJ2-7|.
TGTGCCAGCATGCCCTACACCAACTACGAGCAGTACTTC
CASMPYTNYEQYF
>TRBV30|.|TRBJ2-1|.
TGTGCCTGGAGTGCGCGTCTAGTGCCCCATGAGCAGTTCTTC
CAWSARLVPHEQFF
>TRBV7-9|.|TRBJ2-1|.
TGTGCCAGCAGCTTATTACAGATCGAGCAGTTCTTC
CASSLLQIEQFF
>TRBV2|.|TRBJ2-3|TRBD2
TGTGCCAGCAGATTGGCGGGAGCCACAGATACGCAGTATTTT
CASRLAGATDTQYF
>TRBV4-1|.|TRBJ1-1|.
TGCGCCAGCAGCCAGGAGGGACGGGCGAACACTGAAGCTTTCTTT
CASSQEGRANTEAFF
>TRBV6-8|.|TRBJ1-2|TRBD1
TGTGCCAGCACCGGGACAGGGGGCCTTGTCTATAGCTACACCTTC
CASTGTGGLVYSYTF
>TRBV25-1|few|TRBJ2-7|TRBD1
TGTGCCAGCAGTGCAGGACAGGGAACCTACGAGCAGTACTTC
CASSAGQGTYEQYF
>TRBV5-1|.|TRBJ1-6|.
TGCGCCAGCAGCTTCCGATCTGACCCGAGCTCCTATAATTCACCCCTCCACTTT
CASSFRSDPSSYNSPLHF
>TRBV11-2|.|TRBJ1-1|.
TGTGCCAGCAGCCCAACGCAGATAAACACTGAAGCTTTCTTT
CASSPTQINTEAFF
>TRBV4-2|.|TRBJ1-4|.
TGTGCCAGCACCACCAACTTAGGCACAGCTAATGAAAAACTGTTTTTT
CASTTNLGTANEKLFF
>TRBV7-3|.|TRBJ2-2|.
TGTGCCAGCAGCCAGGGACCTAGCACCGGGGAGCTGTTTTTT
CASSQGPSTGELFF